These 27 T cell receptor beta chains were all obtained from the same sample, sequenced in a study of Tregs in tolerant kidney transplant recipients (dated by TCRdb to between 2018 and 2021). The time point tag for this specimen amounts to: blood sample drawn before combined kidney and bone marrow transplant. The library was produced with the immunoSEQ multiplex PCR assay. Imported from immuneACCESS, the table was reduced by TCRdb to in-frame sequences with V and J called. These copies leave out some clones; in studies compared against another copy, an unresolved V gene accounts for under half, and the cause of the remainder is not known. This sample's table lists approximately 50,000 clones. Roughly 0.9% of the sample is held by the ten biggest clonotypes. The sample in question was CD4+ T cells from blood, obtained before the transplant. Receptors originate from a human donor who received a combined kidney and bone marrow transplant.

Comments on this clone: The read comes to an end 3 residues before the CDR3 does, leaving the germline J gene to fill in the end. This chain joins TRBV5-1 and TRBJ1-1; 8 nucleotides match TRBD1. The V gene's germline CDR1 is SGHRS and CDR2 YFSETQ. The CDR3 is 13 residues long. Trimming removed 4 bases from V and 5 bases from J; junction bases left unmatched: 4. Here the CDR3 reads CASSLTGGTEAFF. The CDR3 DNA, read in part, is TGCGCCAGCAGCCTTACAGGGGGAACTGAA. Full variable domain (missing parts from reference TRBV5-1 and TRBJ1-1): KAGVTQTPRYLIKTRGQQVTLSCSPISGHRSVSWYQQTPGQGLQFLFEYFSETQRNKGNFPGRFSGRQFSNSRSEMNVSTLELGDSALYLCASSLTGGTEAFFGQGTRLTVV.

Remarks on this clone: The read terminates 3 residues before the CDR3 end, so the remaining end is supplied by the germline J gene. This sequence joins TRBV11-3 and TRBJ1-4; D gene unclear. Germline assignment: CDR1 SGHNT and CDR2 YENEEA. The CDR3 has 13 amino acids. V was pared by 1 base and J by 8 bases, with 8 bases between. The CDR3 bases that were read are TGTGCCAGCAGCTTAGCCGGTTCGGAAAAA. Protein sequence: CASSLAGSEK. The complete CDR3 sequence is CASSLAGSEKLFF. Supplemented by reference TRBV11-3 and TRBJ1-4, the full variable domain reads EAGVVQSPRYKIIEKKQPVAFWCNPISGHNTLYWYLQNLGQGPELLIRYENEEAVDDSQLPKDRFSAERLKGVDSTLKIQPAELGDSAVYLCASSLAGSEKLFFGSGTQLSVL.

A remark on this clone: The CDR3 end lies 3 residues beyond the end of the read and is filled in from the germline J gene. J is TRBJ2-5 and V is TRBV7-9, with 9 nucleotides matching TRBD1. CDR3 size: 13 residues. The germline CDR1 and CDR2 sequences are SEHNR and FQNEAQ (reference sequence). With V trimmed by 5 bases and J by 5 bases, 3 bases remained unmatched. The CDR3 DNA, read in part, is TGTGCCAGCAGCCTCGGACAGGGGGAGACC. It translates to CASSLGQGET. The entire CDR3 protein reads CASSLGQGETQYF.

On this clone itself: The observed sequence ends 3 residues before the CDR3 terminus, with the missing tail filled in from the germline J gene. This chain connects TRBV6-2 or TRBV6-3 to TRBJ1-6; 8 bases fit TRBD1. Germline V CDR1 and CDR2: MNHEY, SVGEGT. Trimming took 7 bases from V and 8 from J; bases not matched to a gene: 10. The CDR3 sequence is 15 residues long. Incomplete CDR3 DNA: TGTGCCAGCAAAGATCCCGGGACAGGTGATTCACCC. Protein product: CASKDPGTGDSP. The full CDR3 protein reads CASKDPGTGDSPLHF.

In regard to this clone: With the read ending 3 residues before the CDR3 end, the germline J gene is used to fill in that end. The chain couples TRBV6-4 to TRBJ1-2; 11 bases align to TRBD1. The CDR3 has 14 amino acids. In germline, CDR1 is MRHNA, CDR2 SNTAGT. The covered CDR3 bases are TGTGCCAGCAGTGACGGCCGGACAGGGGGCGGC. Amino acid sequence: CASSDGRTGGG. The full CDR3 protein is CASSDGRTGGGYTF.

In the case of this clone: The CDR3 goes on 3 residues after the read ends, and that part is filled in from the germline J gene. The V and J genes are TRBV19 and TRBJ2-7, with TRBD2 matching 8 bases. Trimming at V came to 6 bases and at J to 3 bases, leaving 16 bases not matched to a gene. The V gene's germline CDR1 is LNHDA and CDR2 SQIVND (reference sequence). The CDR3 has 17 amino acids. CDR3 in amino acids: CASSLEAASGRLYEQYF. CDR3 DNA (partial): TGTGCCAGTAGCCTAGAGGCAGCTAGCGGGCGTCTCTACGAG.

As for this clone: The read comes to an end 3 residues before the CDR3 does, leaving the germline J gene to fill in the end. The V call is TRBV18, the J call TRBJ2-1, with D possibly being TRBD2 (5 bases). Germline loops: CDR1 KGHSH, CDR2 LQKENI. The V gene lost 2 bases and the J gene lost 8 bases, with 7 bases spanning the gap. The CDR3 has 12 amino acids. The DNA read from the CDR3 is TGTGCCAGCTCACCAGAGGGCCATGAG. This translates into CASSPEGHE. The complete CDR3 sequence is CASSPEGHEQFF.

Regarding this clone: The read ends 3 residues early relative to the CDR3; the germline J gene fills the gap. The V call is TRBV19, the J call TRBJ1-3; TRBD1 agrees at 7 bases. Germline V lookup: CDR1 LNHDA, CDR2 SQIVND (reference sequence). The length of the CDR3 is 13 residues. J was trimmed by 2 bases and V by 10 bases; bases with no gene match: 5. The CDR3 bases that were read are TGTGCCACCCGGACAGGCCCTGGAAACACC. It codes for CATRTGPGNT. The full CDR3 reads CATRTGPGNTIYF.

A word on this clone: Read data end 3 residues before the CDR3 end; the end is taken from the germline J gene. The chain employs TRBV19 and TRBJ1-1, with D unclear. The germline V and J ends were trimmed by 7 bases and 3 bases, with 12 bases remaining between them. The germline gives CDR1 LNHDA, CDR2 SQIVND (reference sequence). The CDR3 spans 13 residues. CDR3 DNA (partial): TGTGCCAGTAAGACGGAACAGTACACTGAA. As protein: CASKTEQYTE. The full CDR3 is CASKTEQYTEAFF.

Of note for this clone: The read is 3 residues too short to cover the CDR3 end, so that end is filled in from the germline J gene. V is TRBV19 and J is TRBJ1-5; D perhaps matches TRBD1 (6 bases). Trimming took 5 bases from V and 3 from J, leaving 8 bases between them. The CDR3 is made up of 13 amino acids. The germline gives CDR1 LNHDA, CDR2 SQIVND (reference sequence). The sequenced CDR3 bases are TGTGCCAGTAGTCCAGGGGTCAATCAGCCC. Translating gives CASSPGVNQP. The whole CDR3 sequence reads CASSPGVNQPQHF.

Note on this clone: The read comes to an end 3 residues before the CDR3 does, leaving the germline J gene to fill in the end. This chain links TRBV19 with TRBJ2-3, with 8 positions matching TRBD2. The CDR3 extends over 16 amino acids. With 5 bases clipped from V and 0 bases from J, the junction kept 7 bases outside the gene matches. Germline V gene sequence: CDR1 LNHDA, CDR2 SQIVND (reference sequence). The sequenced part of the CDR3 DNA is TGTGCCAGTAGTGTGACTAGCGTCAAGAGCACAGATACG. Encoded protein: CASSVTSVKSTDT. The full CDR3 is CASSVTSVKSTDTQYF.

CDR3 DNA, as far as it was read: TGCAGTGCCCCACCAACAGGGCCCTATGGC. Protein sequence: CSAPPTGPYG. The entire CDR3 sequence reads CSAPPTGPYGYTF. The chain links TRBV20-1 to TRBJ1-2; D is perhaps TRBD1 (6 bases). The read halts 3 residues ahead of the CDR3 end, with the missing end drawn from the germline J gene. Germline lookup yields CDR1 DFQATT and CDR2 SNEGSKA (reference sequence). Trimming pared 6 bases from V and 4 bases from J, leaving 15 bases between. This CDR3 comprises 13 residues.

Concerning this clone itself: The read ends 3 residues early relative to the CDR3; the germline J gene fills the gap. The V call is TRBV19, the J call TRBJ1-4; 8 bases fit TRBD1. Trimming cost V 4 bases and J 8 bases; bases outside gene matches: 6. CDR3 length: 14 residues. From germline, CDR1 is LNHDA and CDR2 SQIVND (reference sequence). The CDR3 spells CASSTTGGFEKLFF. Partial CDR3 DNA: TGTGCCAGTAGTACCACAGGGGGTTTCGAAAAA.

The CDR3 bases that were read are TGTGCCAGCAGCTCCCAGATGTACAATGAG. Its translation is CASSSQMYNE. The full CDR3 protein reads CASSSQMYNEQFF. The chain combines TRBV7-6 with TRBJ2-1; D is ambiguous. The CDR3 end falls 3 residues outside the read, so it is completed with the germline J gene. Germline assignment: CDR1 SGHVS and CDR2 FNYEAQ. This CDR3 has 13 residues. Trimming took off 4 bases at V and 4 bases at J, with 8 bases between the two ends.

For this clone: The CDR3 end lies 3 residues beyond the end of the read and is filled in from the germline J gene. This rearrangement joins TRBV18 to TRBJ1-1, with unresolved D. The CDR3 is made up of 14 amino acids. V was cut by 3 bases and J by 3 bases, with 11 bases left in between. The germline gives CDR1 KGHSH, CDR2 LQKENI. The CDR3 DNA, read in part, is TGTGCCAGCTCACCCAAGGGCAGTGACACTGAA. It encodes CASSPKGSDTE. The whole CDR3 region reads CASSPKGSDTEAFF.

Notes on this clone: The CDR3 end is not reached by the read, which stops 3 residues before it; the germline J gene fills it in. The chain recombines TRBV30 with TRBJ1-4, with a tentative D call TRBD1 (6 bases). The CDR3 runs 14 residues. Germline lookup yields CDR1 GTSNPN and CDR2 SVGIG (reference sequence). V was cut by 4 bases and J by 7 bases, with 16 bases left in between. The CDR3 bases that were read are TGTGCCTGGAACAGGGCAGGTGGAACTGAAAAA. Protein product: CAWNRAGGTEK. The CDR3 reads in full as CAWNRAGGTEKLFF.

CDR3 protein: CASSEYSGGKETQYF. The part of the CDR3 DNA that was read is TGTGCCAGCAGTGAGTACAGCGGGGGGAAAGAGACC. The chain combines TRBV2 with TRBJ2-5; the match to TRBD2 covers 9 bases. The read finishes 3 residues shy of the CDR3 end, and the germline J gene is used to complete it. The CDR3 totals 15 residues. CDR1 and CDR2 (germline): SNHLY, FYNNEI. V trimming: 3 bases; J trimming: 3 bases; junction bases outside the gene matches: 5.

A remark on this clone: The CDR3 is cut off 3 residues early in the read; its end comes from the germline J gene. J is TRBJ2-1 and V is TRBV7-9; the D gene is possibly TRBD2 (6 bases). This CDR3 has 15 amino acids. Trimming took 5 bases from V and 4 from J, leaving 15 bases between them. Germline values: CDR1 SEHNR, CDR2 FQNEAQ (reference sequence). The CDR3 sequence: CASSPPGLRYNEQFF. CDR3 DNA, as far as it was read: TGTGCCAGCAGCCCCCCAGGACTAAGATACAATGAG.

Details on this clone: With the read ending 3 residues before the CDR3 end, the germline J gene is used to fill in that end. The V and J genes are TRBV7-2 and TRBJ2-3; possibly TRBD2 for D (5 bases). Germline CDR1 is SGHTA and CDR2 is FQGNSA. Trimming stripped 11 bases from V and 1 base from J, with 16 bases between. The length of the CDR3 is 14 residues. The CDR3 bases that were read are TGTGCCGCTAATTCGGGGTTAGGCACAGATACG. Translation gives CAANSGLGTDT. The complete CDR3 protein is CAANSGLGTDTQYF.

A word on this clone: The missing CDR3 end, 3 residues past where the read stops, is filled in from the germline J gene. The chain uses TRBV5-1 and TRBJ1-1, with TRBD1 matching 7 bases. The germline gives CDR1 SGHRS, CDR2 YFSETQ. With V trimmed by 2 bases and J by 4 bases, 5 bases remained unmatched. The CDR3 length is 14 residues. CDR3 in amino acids: CASSFQTGATEAFF. CDR3 DNA, as far as it was read: TGCGCCAGCAGCTTCCAAACAGGGGCCACTGAA.

As concerns this clone: The read stops 3 residues short of the end of the CDR3; the missing end is completed from the germline J gene. The V gene is TRBV7-2, the J gene TRBJ1-1; no clear D. The V gene lost 5 bases and the J gene lost 5 bases, with 18 bases spanning the gap. CDR1 and CDR2 from the germline V gene are SGHTA and FQGNSA. This CDR3 has 15 residues. CDR3 in amino acids: CASSPGGGEGTEAFF. CDR3 DNA (partial): TGTGCCAGCAGCCCAGGAGGCGGGGAGGGAACTGAA.

The chain's CDR3 is CSAGGQGYNQPQHF. CDR3 DNA, as far as it was read: TGCAGTGCAGGGGGACAGGGCTATAATCAGCCC. The chain has TRBV20-1 and TRBJ1-5; TRBD1 agrees at 9 bases. The read stops 3 residues short of the end of the CDR3; the missing end is completed from the germline J gene. CDR3 size: 14 residues. V gave up 6 bases and J gave up 4 bases; unmatched junction bases: 7. Germline V gives CDR1 DFQATT, CDR2 SNEGSKA (reference sequence).

Of note for this clone: From the germline J gene comes the end of the CDR3, since the read stops 3 residues before it. Other DNA sequences of this sample code for an identical CDR3. The genes are TRBV19 and TRBJ1-1; the D gene is possibly TRBD1 (5 bases). In germline, CDR1 is LNHDA, CDR2 SQIVND (reference sequence). Trimming took off 3 bases at V and 1 base at J, with 12 bases between the two ends. The CDR3 is made up of 15 amino acids. The sequenced part of the CDR3 DNA is TGTGCCAGTAGTATTGTGGGGCAGGGGAACACTGAA. This codes for CASSIVGQGNTE. In full, the CDR3 reads CASSIVGQGNTEAFF. The variable domain in full, completed from reference TRBV19 and TRBJ1-1, reads DGGITQSPKYLFRKEGQNVTLSCEQNLNHDAMYWYRQDPGQGLRLIYYSQIVNDFQKGDIAEGYSVSREKKESFPLTVTSAQKNPTAFYLCASSIVGQGNTEAFFGQGTRLTVV.

To note about this clone: Sequencing ends 3 residues short of the CDR3 end; the germline J gene provides the rest. The V and J genes are TRBV5-1 and TRBJ2-4, with D possibly matching TRBD1 (5 bases). Germline V gene sequence: CDR1 SGHRS, CDR2 YFSETQ. This CDR3 spans 17 amino acids. Between the trimmed V and J ends, which lost 2 bases and 4 bases, there was a span of 19 bases. This CDR3 reads CASSFQLGQTRKNIQYF. The DNA read from the CDR3 is TGCGCCAGCAGCTTCCAGCTGGGGCAAACTCGGAAAAACATT.

CDR3 in amino acids: CASSLGGSLVGAFF. The sequenced part of the CDR3 DNA is TGCGCCAGCAGCTTGGGAGGTTCGCTTGTTGGT. This chain uses TRBV5-1 with TRBJ1-1; no clear D gene. The read ends 3 residues shy of where the CDR3 ends; the end is completed using the germline J gene. CDR3 length: 14 residues. The germline gives CDR1 SGHRS, CDR2 YFSETQ.

As to this clone: The read ends 3 residues before the CDR3 terminus; that terminus is restored from the germline J gene. The rearrangement joins TRBV10-3 to TRBJ2-7; D may match TRBD1 or TRBD2 (6 bases each). CDR3 length: 13 residues. Trimming took off 7 bases at V and 1 base at J, with 11 bases between the two ends. Germline assignment: CDR1 ENHRY and CDR2 SYGVKD. The part of the CDR3 DNA that was read is TGTGCCATCATGCGGGACACATCCTACGAG. It yields the protein CAIMRDTSYE. From start to end, the CDR3 is CAIMRDTSYEQYF.

As to this clone: The CDR3 is cut off 3 residues early in the read; its end comes from the germline J gene. This chain uses TRBV18 with TRBJ1-2, with 7 bases that match TRBD1. The CDR3 spans 13 residues. Germline CDR1 KGHSH, CDR2 LQKENI. Losses at the gene ends were 3 bases for V and 7 bases for J; bases not matched to a gene: 5. The CDR3 DNA, read in part, is TGTGCCAGCTCACCGGGACAGAGGGCTGGC. Protein product: CASSPGQRAG. The full CDR3 sequence reads CASSPGQRAGYTF. The full variable domain, in which reference TRBV18 and TRBJ1-2 provide the parts outside the CDR3, is NAGVMQNPRHLVRRRGQEARLRCSPMKGHSHVYWYRQLPEEGLKFMVYLQKENIIDESGMPKERFSAEFPKEGPSILRIQQVVRGDSAAYFCASSPGQRAGYTFGSGTRLTVV.